This T cell receptor beta chain came from a study of blood T cell repertoires in COVID-19. Authors' analysis steps: How many nucleated cells were present was estimated from reference gene primer amplification. The method was immunoSEQ multiplex PCR; TCRdb's version includes in-frame clones alone and lacks a portion of them. V and J calls and clone size are copied from that table; D and trimming were computed from the DNA. The top ten clones hold 7% to 9% of a sample with roughly 70,000 clones, approximately 89% of them seen once. This clone appeared once. Sequences were obtained from peripheral blood. The clonotype was recovered from a human donor in a cohort sampled during active COVID-19.

The CDR3 DNA reads as TGTGCCAGCAGTGAAGTATCGTGGGGGGAAGATGAAAAACTGTTTTTT. Its protein is CASSEVSWGEDEKLFF. The gene calls are TRBV6-1 and TRBJ1-4, with D perhaps matching TRBD1 (5 bases). In germline, CDR1 is MNHNS, CDR2 SASEGT. V shed 1 base and J shed 6 bases, with 15 bases lying between them. CDR3 size: 16 residues.